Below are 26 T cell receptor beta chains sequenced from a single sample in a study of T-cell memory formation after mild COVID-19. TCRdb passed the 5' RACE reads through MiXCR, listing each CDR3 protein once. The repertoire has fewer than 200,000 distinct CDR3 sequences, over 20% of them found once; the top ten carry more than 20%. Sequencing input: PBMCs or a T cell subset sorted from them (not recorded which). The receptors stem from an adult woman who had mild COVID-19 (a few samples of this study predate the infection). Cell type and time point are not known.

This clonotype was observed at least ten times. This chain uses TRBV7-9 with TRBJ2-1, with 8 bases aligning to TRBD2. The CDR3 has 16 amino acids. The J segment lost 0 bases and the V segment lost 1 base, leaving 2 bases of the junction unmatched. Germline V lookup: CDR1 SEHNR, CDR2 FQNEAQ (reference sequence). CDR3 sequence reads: CASSLGSGSSYNEQFF. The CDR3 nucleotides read TGTGCCAGCAGCTTAGGAAGCGGGAGCTCCTACAATGAGCAGTTCTTC. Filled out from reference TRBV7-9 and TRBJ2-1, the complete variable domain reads DTGVSQNPRHKITKRGQNVTFRCDPISEHNRLYWYRQTLGQGPEFLTYFQNEAQLEKSRLLSDRFSAERPKGSFSTLEIQRTEQGDSAMYLCASSLGSGSSYNEQFFGPGTRLTVL.

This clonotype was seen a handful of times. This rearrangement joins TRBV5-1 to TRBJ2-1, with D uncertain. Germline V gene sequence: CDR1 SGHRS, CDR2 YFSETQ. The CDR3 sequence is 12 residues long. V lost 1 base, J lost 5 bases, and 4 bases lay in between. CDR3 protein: CASSLMNNEQFF. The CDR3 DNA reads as TGCGCCAGCAGCTTGATGAACAATGAGCAGTTCTTC.

Here the CDR3 DNA reads TGTGCCAGCAGTTACCCGGGACAGGGGGAAAGCACAGATACGCAGTATTTT. Protein product: CASSYPGQGESTDTQYF. V is TRBV6-6 and J is TRBJ2-3; TRBD1 matches 11 bases. Germline trimming cut 2 bases from V and 0 bases from J; bases unmatched to any gene: 4. In germline, CDR1 is MNHNY, CDR2 SVGAGI (reference sequence). This CDR3 is built from 17 residues.

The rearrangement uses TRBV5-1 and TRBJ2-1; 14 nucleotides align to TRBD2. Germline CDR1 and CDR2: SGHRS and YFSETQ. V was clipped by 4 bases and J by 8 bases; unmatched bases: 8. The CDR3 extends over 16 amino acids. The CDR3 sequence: CASSPIGTSGRDEQFF. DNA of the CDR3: TGCGCCAGCAGCCCGATTGGGACTAGCGGGAGAGATGAGCAGTTCTTC.

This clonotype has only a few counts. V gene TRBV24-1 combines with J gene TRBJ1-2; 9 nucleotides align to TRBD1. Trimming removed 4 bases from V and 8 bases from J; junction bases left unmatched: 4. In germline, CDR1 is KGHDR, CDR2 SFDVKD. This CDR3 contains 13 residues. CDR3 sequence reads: CATSEGQGFGYTF. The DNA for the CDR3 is TGTGCCACCAGTGAGGGACAGGGATTCGGCTACACCTTC.

CDR3 DNA sequence: TGTGCCATCCGGACAGGGTCCTCCTACGAGCAGTACTTC. Amino acids: CAIRTGSSYEQYF. V is TRBV6-1 and J is TRBJ2-7; 8 bases match TRBD1. The V and J ends lost 10 bases and 0 bases, in that order; junction bases with no gene match: 5. Germline CDR1 and CDR2: MNHNS and SASEGT. This CDR3 contains 13 residues.

CDR3 residues: CASSLGAGLTDTQYF. CDR3 nucleotides: TGTGCCAGCAGTTTAGGTGCGGGACTCACAGATACGCAGTATTTT. The chain links TRBV27 to TRBJ2-3; tentatively, D is TRBD2 (6 bases). Deletions cut 2 bases from V and 2 bases from J, with 11 bases between. Per the germline V gene, CDR1 is MNHEY and CDR2 is SMNVEV (reference sequence). The CDR3 extends over 15 amino acids.

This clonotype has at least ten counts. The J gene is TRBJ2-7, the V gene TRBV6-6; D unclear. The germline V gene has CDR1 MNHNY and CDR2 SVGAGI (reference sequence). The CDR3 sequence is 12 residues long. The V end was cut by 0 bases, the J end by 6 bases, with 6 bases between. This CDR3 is CASSYSTGEQYF. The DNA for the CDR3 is TGTGCCAGCAGTTACTCGACCGGCGAGCAGTACTTC.

CDR3 sequence reads: CASSSRTVRTGGWSGELFF. As DNA, the CDR3 is TGTGCCAGCAGCTCAAGAACCGTAAGGACAGGGGGCTGGAGCGGGGAGCTGTTTTTT. This chain uses TRBV7-9 with TRBJ2-2, with 11 bases matching TRBD1. This CDR3 is 19 amino acids long. Germline values: CDR1 SEHNR, CDR2 FQNEAQ (reference sequence). J was trimmed by 7 bases and V by 4 bases; bases with no gene match: 17.

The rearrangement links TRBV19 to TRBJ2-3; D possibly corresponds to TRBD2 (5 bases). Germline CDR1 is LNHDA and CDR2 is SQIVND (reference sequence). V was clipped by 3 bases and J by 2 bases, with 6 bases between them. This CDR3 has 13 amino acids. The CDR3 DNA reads TGTGCCAGTAGTATGCGGGCCACAGATACGCAGTATTTT. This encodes CASSMRATDTQYF. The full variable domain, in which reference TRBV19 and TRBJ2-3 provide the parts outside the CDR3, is DGGITQSPKYLFRKEGQNVTLSCEQNLNHDAMYWYRQDPGQGLRLIYYSQIVNDFQKGDIAEGYSVSREKKESFPLTVTSAQKNPTAFYLCASSMRATDTQYFGPGTRLTVL.

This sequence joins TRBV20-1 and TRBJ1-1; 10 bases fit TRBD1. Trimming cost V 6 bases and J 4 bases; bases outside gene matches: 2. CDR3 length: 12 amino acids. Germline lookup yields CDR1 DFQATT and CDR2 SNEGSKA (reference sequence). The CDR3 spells CSARTGGTEAFF. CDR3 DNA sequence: TGCAGTGCGAGGACAGGGGGCACTGAAGCTTTCTTT.

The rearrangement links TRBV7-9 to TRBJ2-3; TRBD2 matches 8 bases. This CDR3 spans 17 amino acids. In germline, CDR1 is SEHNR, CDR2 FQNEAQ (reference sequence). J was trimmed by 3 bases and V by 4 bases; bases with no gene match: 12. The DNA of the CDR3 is TGTGCCAGCAGCTACCCCTCCGGGGGGGCTCGGACAGATACGCAGTATTTT. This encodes CASSYPSGGARTDTQYF.

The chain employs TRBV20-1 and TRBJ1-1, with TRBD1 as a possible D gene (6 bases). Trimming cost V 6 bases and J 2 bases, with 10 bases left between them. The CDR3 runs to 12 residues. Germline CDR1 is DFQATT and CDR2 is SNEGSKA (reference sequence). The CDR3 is CSAYRENTEAFF. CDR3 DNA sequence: TGCAGTGCGTACAGGGAAAACACTGAAGCTTTCTTT.

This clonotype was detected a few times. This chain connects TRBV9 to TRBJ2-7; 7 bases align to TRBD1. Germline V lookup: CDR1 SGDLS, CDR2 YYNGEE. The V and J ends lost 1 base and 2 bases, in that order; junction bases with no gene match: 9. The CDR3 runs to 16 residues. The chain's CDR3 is CASSVRGQVDPYEQYF. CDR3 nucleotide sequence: TGTGCCAGCAGCGTACGAGGACAGGTCGACCCCTACGAGCAGTACTTC.

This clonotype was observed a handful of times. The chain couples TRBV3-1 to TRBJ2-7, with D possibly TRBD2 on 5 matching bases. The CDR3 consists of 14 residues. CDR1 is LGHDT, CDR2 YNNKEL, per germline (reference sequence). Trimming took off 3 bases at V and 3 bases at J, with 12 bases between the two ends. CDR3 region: CASSHGGSGYEQYF. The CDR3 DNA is TGTGCCAGCAGCCACGGCGGGTCGGGCTACGAGCAGTACTTC.

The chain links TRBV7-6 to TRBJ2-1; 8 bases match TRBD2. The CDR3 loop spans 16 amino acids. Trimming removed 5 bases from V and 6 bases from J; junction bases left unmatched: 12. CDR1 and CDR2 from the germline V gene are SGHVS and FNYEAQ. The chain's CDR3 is CASSPEAGLALNEQFF. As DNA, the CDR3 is TGTGCCAGCAGCCCAGAGGCCGGACTAGCCCTCAATGAGCAGTTCTTC.

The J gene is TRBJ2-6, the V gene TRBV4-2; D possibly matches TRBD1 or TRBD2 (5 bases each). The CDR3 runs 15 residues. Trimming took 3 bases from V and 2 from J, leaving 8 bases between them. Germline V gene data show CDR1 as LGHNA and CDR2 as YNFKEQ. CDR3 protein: CASSHTGPGANVLTF. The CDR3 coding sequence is TGTGCCAGCAGCCACACGGGGCCTGGGGCCAACGTCCTGACTTTC.

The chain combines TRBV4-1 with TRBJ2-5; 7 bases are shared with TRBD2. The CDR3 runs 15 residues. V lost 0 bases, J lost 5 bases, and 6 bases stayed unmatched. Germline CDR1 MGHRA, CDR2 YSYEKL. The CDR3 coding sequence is TGCGCCAGCAGCCAAGATGCCGGGAGGAGGGAGACCCAGTACTTC. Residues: CASSQDAGRRETQYF.

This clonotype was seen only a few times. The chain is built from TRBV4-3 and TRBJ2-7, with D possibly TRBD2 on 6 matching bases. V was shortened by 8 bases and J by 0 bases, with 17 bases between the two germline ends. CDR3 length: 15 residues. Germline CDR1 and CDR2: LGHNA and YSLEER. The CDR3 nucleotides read TGCGCCAGCTCCATGGACTACTCTATCTCCTACGAGCAGTACTTC. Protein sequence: CASSMDYSISYEQYF.

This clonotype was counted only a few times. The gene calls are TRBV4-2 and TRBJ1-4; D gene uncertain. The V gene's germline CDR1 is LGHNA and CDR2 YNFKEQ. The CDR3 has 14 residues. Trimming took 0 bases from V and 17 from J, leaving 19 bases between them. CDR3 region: CASSQDLAETLTFF. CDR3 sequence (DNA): TGTGCCAGCAGCCAAGATTTGGCAGAGACCCTGACTTTTTTT.

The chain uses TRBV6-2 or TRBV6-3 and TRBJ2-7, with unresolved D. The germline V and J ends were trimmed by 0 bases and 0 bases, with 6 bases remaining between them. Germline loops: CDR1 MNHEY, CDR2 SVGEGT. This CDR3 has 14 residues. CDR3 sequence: CASSYSAISYEQYF. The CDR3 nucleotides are TGTGCCAGCAGTTACTCGGCCATCTCCTACGAGCAGTACTTC.

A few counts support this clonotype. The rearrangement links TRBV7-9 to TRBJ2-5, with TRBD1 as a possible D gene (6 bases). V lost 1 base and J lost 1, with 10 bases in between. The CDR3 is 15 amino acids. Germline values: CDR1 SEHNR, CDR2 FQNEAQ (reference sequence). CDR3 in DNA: TGTGCCAGCAGCTTAGTGGAGACAGGCCAAGAGACCCAGTACTTC. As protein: CASSLVETGQETQYF.

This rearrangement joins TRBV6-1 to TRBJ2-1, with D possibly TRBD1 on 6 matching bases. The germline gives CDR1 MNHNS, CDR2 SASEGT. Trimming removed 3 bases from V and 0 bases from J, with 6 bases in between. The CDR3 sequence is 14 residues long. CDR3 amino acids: CASSEDSSYNEQFF. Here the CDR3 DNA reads TGTGCCAGCAGTGAGGACAGCTCCTACAATGAGCAGTTCTTC.

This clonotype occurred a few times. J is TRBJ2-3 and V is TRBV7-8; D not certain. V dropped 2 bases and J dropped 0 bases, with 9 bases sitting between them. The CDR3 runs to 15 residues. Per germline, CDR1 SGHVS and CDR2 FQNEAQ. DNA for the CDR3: TGTGCCAGCAGCTTACGGGCGGATAGCACAGATACGCAGTATTTT. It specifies CASSLRADSTDTQYF. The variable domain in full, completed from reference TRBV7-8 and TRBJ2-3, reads GAGVSQSPRYKVAKRGQDVALRCDPISGHVSLFWYQQALGQGPEFLTYFQNEAQLDKSGLPSDRFFAERPEGSVSTLKIQRTQQEDSAVYLCASSLRADSTDTQYFGPGTRLTVL.

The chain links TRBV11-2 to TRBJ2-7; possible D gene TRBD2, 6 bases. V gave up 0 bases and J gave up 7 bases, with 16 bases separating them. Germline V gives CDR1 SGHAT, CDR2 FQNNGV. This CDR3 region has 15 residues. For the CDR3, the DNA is TGTGCCAGCAGCTTAGAAGGTGCCTCCGGAGGGGAGCAGTACTTC. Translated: CASSLEGASGGEQYF. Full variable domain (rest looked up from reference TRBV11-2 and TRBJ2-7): EAGVAQSPRYKIIEKRQSVAFWCNPISGHATLYWYQQILGQGPKLLIQFQNNGVVDDSQLPKDRFSAERLKGVDSTLKIQPAKLEDSAVYLCASSLEGASGGEQYFGPGTRLTVT.

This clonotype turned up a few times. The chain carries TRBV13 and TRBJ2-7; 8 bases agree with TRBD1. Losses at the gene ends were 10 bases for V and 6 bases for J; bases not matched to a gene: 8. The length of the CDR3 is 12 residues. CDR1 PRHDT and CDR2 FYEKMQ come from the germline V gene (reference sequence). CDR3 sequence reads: CATSGTGAEQYF. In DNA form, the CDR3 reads TGTGCCACCTCCGGGACAGGAGCCGAGCAGTACTTC.